This T cell receptor (beta chain) was identified in a study of shared clonotypes between healthy human individuals. Clones were sequenced by immunoSEQ multiplex PCR, and TCRdb holds only the in-frame ones, with some missing. The repertoire holds 630,000 or so clones, with 98% as singletons. Naive CD8 cells, CD45RO-negative and positively selected for CCR7, excluded terminally differentiated effector memory CD45RA+ cells. The germline V and J ends were trimmed by 5 bases and 8 bases, with 8 bases remaining between them. Germline V lookup: CDR1 SGHRS, CDR2 YFSETQ. The CDR3 spans 11 residues. Material for sequencing was naive CD8+ T cells sorted from blood. The clonotype was recovered from a man aged 25 to 40 in good health. The V and J genes are TRBV5-1 and TRBJ2-1; D possibly corresponds to TRBD2 (6 bases). The CDR3 sequence is CASRWDYEQFF. The CDR3 DNA is TGCGCCAGCAGGTGGGACTATGAGCAGTTCTTC.